This T cell receptor (beta chain) is drawn from a study of cytomegalovirus exposure and HLA in healthy donors. The PCR made use of 60 Vbeta and 13 Jbeta primers. Here immunoSEQ multiplex PCR was the method, and the copy in TCRdb shows in-frame clones only, minus some. Among some 150,000 clones listed, approximately 72% were seen once. Worth noting for this clone: The antigen remains unidentified.

The CDR3 is made up of 14 amino acids. Trimming shortened V by 2 bases and J by 0 bases, and 7 bases separated the two germline ends. Germline CDR1 is MNHNY and CDR2 is SVGAGI (reference sequence). General study points: Specificity of three CMV-associated chains for CMV antigens was verified in vitro.

This rearrangement joins TRBV6-6 to TRBJ2-5; tentative D call: TRBD2 (5 bases). The TCR was taken from a man aged 40-49 years in good health and CMV-seronegative. Sequencing was done on a sample of PBMCs. The CDR3 DNA sequence: TGTGCCAGCAGTTACGGCGGGCACCAAGAGACCCAGTACTTC. As protein: CASSYGGHQETQYF.